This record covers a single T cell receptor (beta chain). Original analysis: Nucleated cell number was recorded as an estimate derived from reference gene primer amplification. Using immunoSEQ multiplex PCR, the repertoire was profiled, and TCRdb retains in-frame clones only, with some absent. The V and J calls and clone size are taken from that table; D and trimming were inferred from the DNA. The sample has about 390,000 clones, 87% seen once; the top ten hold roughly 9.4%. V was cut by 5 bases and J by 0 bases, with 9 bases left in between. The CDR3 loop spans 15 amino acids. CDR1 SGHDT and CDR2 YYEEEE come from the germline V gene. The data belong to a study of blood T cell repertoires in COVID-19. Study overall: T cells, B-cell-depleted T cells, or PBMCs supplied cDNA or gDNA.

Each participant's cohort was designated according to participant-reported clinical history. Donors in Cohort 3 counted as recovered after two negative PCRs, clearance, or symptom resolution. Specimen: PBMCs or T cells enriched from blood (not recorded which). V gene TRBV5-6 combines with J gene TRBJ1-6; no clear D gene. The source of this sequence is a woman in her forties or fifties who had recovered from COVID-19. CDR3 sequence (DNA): TGTGCCAGCAGTCGATTGAGCTCCTATAATTCACCCCTCCACTTT. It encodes CASSRLSSYNSPLHF. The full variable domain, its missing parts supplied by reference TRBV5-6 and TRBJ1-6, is DAGVTQSPTHLIKTRGQQVTLRCSPKSGHDTVSWYQQALGQGPQFIFQYYEEEERQRGNFPDRFSGHQFPNYSSELNVNALLLGDSALYLCASSRLSSYNSPLHFGNGTRLTVT.